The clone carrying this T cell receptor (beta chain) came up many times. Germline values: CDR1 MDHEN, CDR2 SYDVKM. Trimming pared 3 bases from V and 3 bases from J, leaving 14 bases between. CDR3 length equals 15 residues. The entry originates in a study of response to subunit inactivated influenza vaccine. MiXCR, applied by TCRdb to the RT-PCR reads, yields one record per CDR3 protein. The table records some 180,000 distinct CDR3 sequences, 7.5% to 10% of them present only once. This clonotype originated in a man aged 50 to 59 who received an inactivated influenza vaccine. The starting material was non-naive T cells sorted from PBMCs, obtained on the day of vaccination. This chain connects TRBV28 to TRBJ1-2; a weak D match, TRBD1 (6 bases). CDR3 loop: CASSFWGAQHYGYTF. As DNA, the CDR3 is TGTGCCAGCAGTTTTTGGGGGGCCCAGCACTATGGCTACACCTTC.